This TCR beta chain was found in a study of T cell clonality in common variable immunodeficiency. Study observations and caveats: T cell subpopulation sequencing would be needed to explain CVID clonality. Compared with healthy controls, CVID subjects showed increased TCRbeta clonality, mostly in about a third.

The CDR3 sequence is 15 residues long. The germline CDR1 and CDR2 sequences are SQVTM and ANQGSEA. V was pared by 0 bases and J by 6 bases, with 8 bases of the junction left unmatched. This clone has a count of ten or more. Antigen unknown. The sequence runs out 3 residues before the end of the CDR3; the remainder is reconstructed from the germline J gene. Sequencing used immunoSEQ multiplex PCR; TCRdb keeps in-frame clones, though not all of them. The record shows 40,000 to 65,000 clones for this sample, with no singletons present. The chain carries TRBV29-1 and TRBJ2-1, with 7 bases that match TRBD2. The specimen sequenced was peripheral blood mononuclear cells. This clonotype was sampled from a person between 18 and 70 years old in good health. This CDR3 is CSVEDYGGGGNEQFF. CDR3 DNA, as far as it was read: TGCAGCGTTGAAGATTACGGCGGGGGAGGCAATGAG.